The source of this T cell receptor beta chain is a study of shared clonotypes between healthy human individuals. Study details: Per donor, three plates held CD4 naive cells, three held CD4 memory, two held CD8 naive and one held CD8 memory.

In regard to this clone: Its antigen is as yet unknown.

The authors distributed each subset's genomic DNA evenly over several immunoSEQ plates. Assay: immunoSEQ multiplex PCR; the TCRdb copy retains only in-frame clones and omits some. The table lists hundreds of thousands of clones, 95% to 97% of them singletons. Points from the study as a whole: Sequencing depth was a factor that was expected to affect clonotype sharing among donors. Four donors shared approximately 5% of their naive CD4 clonotypes.

The V gene's germline CDR1 is SGHRS and CDR2 YFSETQ. The length of the CDR3 is 13 residues. With V trimmed by 7 bases and J by 6 bases, 9 bases remained unmatched. V usage is TRBV5-1 and J usage is TRBJ2-7; TRBD1 agrees at 8 bases. Sample: naive CD4+ T cells sorted from blood. Subset here: CD45RA+ positively selected. This sequence was found in a woman aged 30 to 39 in good health. CDR3 bases: TGCGCCAGCGCGCCGGACAGGGTAACCGAGCAGTACTTC. Translating it yields CASAPDRVTEQYF. The complete variable domain, with remaining parts taken from reference TRBV5-1 and TRBJ2-7, reads KAGVTQTPRYLIKTRGQQVTLSCSPISGHRSVSWYQQTPGQGLQFLFEYFSETQRNKGNFPGRFSGRQFSNSRSEMNVSTLELGDSALYLCASAPDRVTEQYFGPGTRLTVT.